The sequence of this T cell receptor beta chain was determined in a study of shared clonotypes between healthy human individuals. Study-level findings and limits: Researchers sampled blood only, noting tissue repertoires likely differ. Relative to their counterparts shared across all four donors, non-shared clonotypes exhibited diminished generation probabilities.

From germline, CDR1 is MDHEN and CDR2 SYDVKM. This CDR3 contains 15 residues. Trimming took 6 bases from V and 3 from J; bases not matched to a gene: 9. Donors were healthy HIV-negative adults without recently reported acute infections or vaccinations. On this clone: Antigen specificity is unknown. The same CDR3 can be traced to other DNA sequences in this sample.

Sequencing was performed with immunoSEQ multiplex PCR; in TCRdb, only in-frame clones are kept and a portion is missing. The table includes 2 million to 3 million clones, roughly 93% detected once. J is TRBJ2-3 and V is TRBV28; 7 bases align to TRBD2. This sequence originates from a man younger than 35 in good health. Some clones in this sample may be carry-over from other donors' samples. Input material: naive CD4+ T cells from PBMCs. This sample's subset: CD45RA+ positively selected. Here the CDR3 DNA reads TGTGCCAGCAGCCTGGCGGGACTAAGAACAGATACGCAGTATTTT. Its protein product is CASSLAGLRTDTQYF. The variable domain in full, completed from reference TRBV28 and TRBJ2-3, reads DVKVTQSSRYLVKRTGEKVFLECVQDMDHENMFWYRQDPGLGLRLIYFSYDVKMKEKGDIPEGYSVSREKKERFSLILESASTNQTSMYLCASSLAGLRTDTQYFGPGTRLTVL.